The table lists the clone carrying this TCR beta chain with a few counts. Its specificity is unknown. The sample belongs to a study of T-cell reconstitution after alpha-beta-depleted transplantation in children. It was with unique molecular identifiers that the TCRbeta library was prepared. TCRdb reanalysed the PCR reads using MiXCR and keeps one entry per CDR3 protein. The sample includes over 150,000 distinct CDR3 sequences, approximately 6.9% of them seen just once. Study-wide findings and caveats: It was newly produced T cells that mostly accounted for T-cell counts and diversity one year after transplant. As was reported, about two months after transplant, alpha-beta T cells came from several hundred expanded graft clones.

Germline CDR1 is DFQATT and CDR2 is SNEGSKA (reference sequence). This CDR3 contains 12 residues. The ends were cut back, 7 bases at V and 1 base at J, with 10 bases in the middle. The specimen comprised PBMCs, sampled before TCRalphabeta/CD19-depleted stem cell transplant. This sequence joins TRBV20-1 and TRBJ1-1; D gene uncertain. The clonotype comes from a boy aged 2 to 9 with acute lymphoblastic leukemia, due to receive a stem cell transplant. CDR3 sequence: CSGRGANTEAFF. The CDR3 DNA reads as TGCAGTGGACGGGGTGCGAACACTGAAGCTTTCTTT.